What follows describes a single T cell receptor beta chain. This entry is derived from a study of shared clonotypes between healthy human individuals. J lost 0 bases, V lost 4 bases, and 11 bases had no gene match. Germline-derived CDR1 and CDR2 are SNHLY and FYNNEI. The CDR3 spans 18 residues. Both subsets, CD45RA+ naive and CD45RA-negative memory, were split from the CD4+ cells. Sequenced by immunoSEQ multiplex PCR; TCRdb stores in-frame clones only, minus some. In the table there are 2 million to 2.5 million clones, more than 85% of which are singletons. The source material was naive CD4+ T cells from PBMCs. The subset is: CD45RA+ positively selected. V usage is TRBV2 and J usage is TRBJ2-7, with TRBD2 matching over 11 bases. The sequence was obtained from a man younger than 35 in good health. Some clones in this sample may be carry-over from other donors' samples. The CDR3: CASSAIAGGPRRSYEQYF. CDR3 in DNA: TGTGCCAGCAGTGCAATAGCGGGAGGGCCGAGGCGCTCCTACGAGCAGTACTTC. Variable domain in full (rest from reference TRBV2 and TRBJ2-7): EPEVTQTPSHQVTQMGQEVILRCVPISNHLYFYWYRQILGQKVEFLVSFYNNEISEKSEIFDDQFSVERPDGSNFTLKIRSTKLEDSAMYFCASSAIAGGPRRSYEQYFGPGTRLTVT.